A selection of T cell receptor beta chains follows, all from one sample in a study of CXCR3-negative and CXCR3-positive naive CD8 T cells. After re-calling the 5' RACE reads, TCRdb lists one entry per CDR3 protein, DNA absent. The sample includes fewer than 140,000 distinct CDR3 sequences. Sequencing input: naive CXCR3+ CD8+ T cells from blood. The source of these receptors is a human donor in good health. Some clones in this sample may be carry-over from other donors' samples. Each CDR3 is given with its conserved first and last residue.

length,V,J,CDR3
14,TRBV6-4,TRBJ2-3,CAVGGSQGTDTQYF
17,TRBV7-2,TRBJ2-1,CASSTSLLAGAGNEQFF
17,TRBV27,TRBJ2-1,CASSEDPGLSSYNEQFF
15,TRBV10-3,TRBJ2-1,CAISMTSGSGNEQFF
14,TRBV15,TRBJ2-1,CATSTGTGYNEQFF
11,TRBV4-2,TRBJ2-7,CASSQGSEQYF
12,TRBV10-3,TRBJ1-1,CAIQALNTEAFF
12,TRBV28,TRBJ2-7,CASSLLRSEQYF
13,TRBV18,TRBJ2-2,CASSSDLLGELFF
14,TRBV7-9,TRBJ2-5,CASRPRTGQETQYF
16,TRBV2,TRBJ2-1,CASSPTRDRNYNEQFF
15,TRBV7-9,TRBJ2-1,CASSLLAGGDNEQFF
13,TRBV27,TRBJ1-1,CASRPTENTEAFF
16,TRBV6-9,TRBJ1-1,CASRNGQGGLNTEAFF
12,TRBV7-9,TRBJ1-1,CASSRTVTEAFF
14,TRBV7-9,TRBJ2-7,CASSQGLAEYEQYF
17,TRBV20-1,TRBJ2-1,CSASFLASGSGFDEQFF
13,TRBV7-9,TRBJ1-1,CASSLGTNTEAFF
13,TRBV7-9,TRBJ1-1,CASSPPGHTEAFF
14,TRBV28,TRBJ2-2,CASTPTSAAGELFF
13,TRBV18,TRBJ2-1,CASSPETRNGQFF
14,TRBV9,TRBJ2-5,CASSVGQVEETQYF
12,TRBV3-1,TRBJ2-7,CASSPFSPEQYF
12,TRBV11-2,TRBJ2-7,CASSLTLYEQYF
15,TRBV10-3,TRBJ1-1,CAISERGQMNTEAFF
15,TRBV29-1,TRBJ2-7,CSVEVPETGTYEQYF
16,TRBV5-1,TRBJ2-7,CASSLKSVGRSYEQYF
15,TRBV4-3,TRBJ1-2,CASSQETDLNYGYTF